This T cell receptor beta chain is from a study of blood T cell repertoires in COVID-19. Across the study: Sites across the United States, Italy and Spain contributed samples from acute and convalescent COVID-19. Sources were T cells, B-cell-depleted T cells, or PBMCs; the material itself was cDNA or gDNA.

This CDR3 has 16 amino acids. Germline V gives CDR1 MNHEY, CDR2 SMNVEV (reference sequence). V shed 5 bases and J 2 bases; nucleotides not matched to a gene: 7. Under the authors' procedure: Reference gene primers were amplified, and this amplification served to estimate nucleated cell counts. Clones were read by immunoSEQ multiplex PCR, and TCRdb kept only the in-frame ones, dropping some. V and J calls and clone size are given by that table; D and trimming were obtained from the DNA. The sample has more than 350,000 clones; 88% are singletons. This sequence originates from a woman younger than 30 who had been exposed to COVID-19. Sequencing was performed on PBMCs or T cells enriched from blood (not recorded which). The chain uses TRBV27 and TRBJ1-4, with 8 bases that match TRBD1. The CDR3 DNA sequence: TGTGCCAGCAGTCCCGGGACAGGCTTCACTAATGAAAAACTGTTTTTT. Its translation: CASSPGTGFTNEKLFF.